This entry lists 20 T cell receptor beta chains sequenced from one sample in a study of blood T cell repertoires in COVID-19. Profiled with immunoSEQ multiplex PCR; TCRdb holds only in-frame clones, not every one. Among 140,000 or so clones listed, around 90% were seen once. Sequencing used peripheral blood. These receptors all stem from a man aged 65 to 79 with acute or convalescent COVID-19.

CDR3 region: CASSQQGSNEKLFF. DNA of the CDR3: TGCGCCAGCAGTCAACAGGGGTCTAATGAAAAACTGTTTTTT. This chain connects TRBV5-1 to TRBJ1-4; 7 nucleotides align to TRBD1. The CDR3 contains 14 residues. CDR1 and CDR2 from the germline V gene are SGHRS and YFSETQ. Germline trimming cut 5 bases from V and 3 bases from J; bases unmatched to any gene: 4.

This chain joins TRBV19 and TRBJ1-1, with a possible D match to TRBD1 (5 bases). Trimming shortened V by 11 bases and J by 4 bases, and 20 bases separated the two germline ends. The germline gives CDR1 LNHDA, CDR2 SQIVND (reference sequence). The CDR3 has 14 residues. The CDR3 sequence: CASGHVSPSTEAFF. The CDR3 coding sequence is TGTGCCTCCGGACACGTTAGTCCGAGCACTGAAGCTTTCTTT. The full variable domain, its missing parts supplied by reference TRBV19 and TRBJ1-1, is DGGITQSPKYLFRKEGQNVTLSCEQNLNHDAMYWYRQDPGQGLRLIYYSQIVNDFQKGDIAEGYSVSREKKESFPLTVTSAQKNPTAFYLCASGHVSPSTEAFFGQGTRLTVV.

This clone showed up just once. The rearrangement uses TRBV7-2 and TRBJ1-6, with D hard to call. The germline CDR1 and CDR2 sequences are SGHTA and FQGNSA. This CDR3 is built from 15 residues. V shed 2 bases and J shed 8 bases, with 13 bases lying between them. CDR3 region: CASSLLAESYSPLHF. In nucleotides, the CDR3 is TGTGCCAGCAGCTTACTGGCGGAATCCTATTCACCCCTCCACTTT.

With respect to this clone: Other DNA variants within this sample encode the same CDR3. The CDR3 is CASSPGTGGTGELFF. The CDR3 DNA reads as TGTGCCAGCAGTCCTGGGACAGGAGGAACCGGGGAGCTGTTTTTT. The V gene is TRBV9, the J gene TRBJ2-2; 8 positions match TRBD1. This CDR3 region has 15 residues. CDR1 and CDR2 from the germline V gene are SGDLS and YYNGEE. The junction had 8 bases not matched to a gene; V was cut back by 5 bases and J by 5 bases.

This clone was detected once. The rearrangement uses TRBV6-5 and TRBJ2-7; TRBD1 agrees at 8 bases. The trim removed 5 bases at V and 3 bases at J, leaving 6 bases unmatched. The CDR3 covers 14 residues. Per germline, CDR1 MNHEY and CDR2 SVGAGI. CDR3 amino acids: CASSRTGGGYEQYF. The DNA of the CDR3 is TGTGCCAGCAGTCGAACAGGGGGTGGCTACGAGCAGTACTTC.

The CDR3 coding sequence is TGCAGCGTTGATATGGGGCAGGGTCAGCCCCAGCATTTT. Encoded protein: CSVDMGQGQPQHF. J is TRBJ1-5 and V is TRBV29-1, with TRBD1 as a possible D gene (5 bases). V lost 3 bases, J lost 6 bases, and 12 bases lay in between. The CDR3 covers 13 residues. Per germline, CDR1 SQVTM and CDR2 ANQGSEA.

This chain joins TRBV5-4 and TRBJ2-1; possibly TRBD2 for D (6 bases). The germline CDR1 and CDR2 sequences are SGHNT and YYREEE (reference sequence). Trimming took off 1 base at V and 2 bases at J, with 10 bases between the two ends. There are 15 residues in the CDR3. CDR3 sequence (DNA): TGTGCCAGCAGCTTGTGGAGCGGGCCCTACAATGAGCAGTTCTTC. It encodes CASSLWSGPYNEQFF.

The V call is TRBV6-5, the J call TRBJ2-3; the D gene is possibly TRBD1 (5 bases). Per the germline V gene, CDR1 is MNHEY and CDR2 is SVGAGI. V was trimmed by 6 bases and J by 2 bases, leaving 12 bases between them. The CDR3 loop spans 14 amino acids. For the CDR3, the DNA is TGTGCCAGCAGGGCCAGGGCCTTCACAGATACGCAGTATTTT. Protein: CASRARAFTDTQYF.

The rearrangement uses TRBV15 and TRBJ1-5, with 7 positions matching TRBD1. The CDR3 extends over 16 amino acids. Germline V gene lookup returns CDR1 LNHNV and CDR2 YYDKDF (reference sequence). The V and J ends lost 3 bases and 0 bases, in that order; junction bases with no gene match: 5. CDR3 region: CATSRYRGYSNQPQHF. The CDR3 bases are TGTGCCACCAGCAGGTACAGGGGTTATAGCAATCAGCCCCAGCATTTT.

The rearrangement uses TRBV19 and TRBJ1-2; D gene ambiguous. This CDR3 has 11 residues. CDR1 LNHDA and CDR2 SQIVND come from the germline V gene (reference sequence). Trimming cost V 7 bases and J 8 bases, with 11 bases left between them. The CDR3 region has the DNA TGTGCCAGTACGGGAAGTGGAGGCTACACCTTC. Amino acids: CASTGSGGYTF.

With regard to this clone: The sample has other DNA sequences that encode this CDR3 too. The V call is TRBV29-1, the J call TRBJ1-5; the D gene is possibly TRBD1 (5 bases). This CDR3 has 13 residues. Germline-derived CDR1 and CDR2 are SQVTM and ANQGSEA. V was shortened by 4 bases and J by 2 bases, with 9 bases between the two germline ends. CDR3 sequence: CSVGGGGNQPQHF. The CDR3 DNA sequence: TGCAGCGTTGGCGGGGGTGGCAATCAGCCCCAGCATTTT.

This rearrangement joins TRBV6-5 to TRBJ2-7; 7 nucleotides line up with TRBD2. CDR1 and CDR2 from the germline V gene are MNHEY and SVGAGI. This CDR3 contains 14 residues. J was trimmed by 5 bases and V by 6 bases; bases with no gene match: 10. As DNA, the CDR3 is TGTGCCAGCAGCCTTCGGGGGGTCGGACACGAGCAGTACTTC. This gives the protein CASSLRGVGHEQYF.

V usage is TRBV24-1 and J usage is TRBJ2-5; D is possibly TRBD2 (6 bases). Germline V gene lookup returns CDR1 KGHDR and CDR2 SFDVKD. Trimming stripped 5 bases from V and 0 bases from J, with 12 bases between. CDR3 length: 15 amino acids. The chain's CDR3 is CATSGSSEYQETQYF. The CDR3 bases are TGTGCCACCAGTGGCTCTAGCGAGTACCAAGAGACCCAGTACTTC.

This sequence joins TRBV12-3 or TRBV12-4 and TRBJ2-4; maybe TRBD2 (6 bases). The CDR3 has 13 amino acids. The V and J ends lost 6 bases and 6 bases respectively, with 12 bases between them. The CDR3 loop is CASRRDFGNIQYF. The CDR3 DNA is TGTGCCAGCAGACGGGACTTTGGAAACATTCAGTACTTC.

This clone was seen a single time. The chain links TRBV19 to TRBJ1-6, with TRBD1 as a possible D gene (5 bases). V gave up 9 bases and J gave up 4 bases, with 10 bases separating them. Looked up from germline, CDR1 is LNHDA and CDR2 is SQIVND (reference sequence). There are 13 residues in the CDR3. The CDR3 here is CASSRGYNSPLHF. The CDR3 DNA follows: TGTGCCAGCTCCCGGGGGTATAATTCACCCCTCCACTTT.

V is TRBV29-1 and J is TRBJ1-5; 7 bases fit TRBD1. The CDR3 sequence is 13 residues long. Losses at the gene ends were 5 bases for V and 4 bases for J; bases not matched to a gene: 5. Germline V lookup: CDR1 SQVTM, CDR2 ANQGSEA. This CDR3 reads CSVKGAGNQPQHF. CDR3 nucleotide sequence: TGCAGCGTTAAGGGGGCAGGTAATCAGCCCCAGCATTTT. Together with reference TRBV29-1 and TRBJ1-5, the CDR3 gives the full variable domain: SAVISQKPSRDICQRGTSLTIQCQVDSQVTMMFWYRQQPGQSLTLIATANQGSEATYESGFVIDKFPISRPNLTFSTLTVSNMSPEDSSIYLCSVKGAGNQPQHFGDGTRLSIL.

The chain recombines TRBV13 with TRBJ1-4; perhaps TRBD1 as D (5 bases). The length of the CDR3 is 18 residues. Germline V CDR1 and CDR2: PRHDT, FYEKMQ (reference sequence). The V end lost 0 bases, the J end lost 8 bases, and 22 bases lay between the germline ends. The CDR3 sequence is CASSLGFGVGGSGEKLFF. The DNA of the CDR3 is TGTGCCAGCAGCTTAGGCTTTGGGGTCGGGGGATCGGGCGAAAAACTGTTTTTT. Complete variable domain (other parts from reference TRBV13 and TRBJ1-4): AAGVIQSPRHLIKEKRETATLKCYPIPRHDTVYWYQQGPGQDPQFLISFYEKMQSDKGSIPDRFSAQQFSDYHSELNMSSLELGDSALYFCASSLGFGVGGSGEKLFFGSGTQLSVL.

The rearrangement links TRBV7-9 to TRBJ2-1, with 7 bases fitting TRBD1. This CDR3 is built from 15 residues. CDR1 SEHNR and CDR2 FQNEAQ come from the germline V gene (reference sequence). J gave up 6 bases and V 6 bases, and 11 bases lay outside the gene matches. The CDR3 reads CASSRGQGEINEQFF. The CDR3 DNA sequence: TGTGCCAGCAGTCGCGGGCAGGGGGAAATCAATGAGCAGTTCTTC.

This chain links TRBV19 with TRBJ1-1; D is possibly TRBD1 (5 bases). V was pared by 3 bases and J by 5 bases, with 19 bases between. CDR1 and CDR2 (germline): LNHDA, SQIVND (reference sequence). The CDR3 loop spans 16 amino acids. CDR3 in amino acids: CASSMGPGLRGTEAFF. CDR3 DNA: TGTGCCAGTAGTATGGGTCCCGGGCTGCGGGGGACTGAAGCTTTCTTT.

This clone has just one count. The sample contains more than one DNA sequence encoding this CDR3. Here the CDR3 DNA reads TGCGCCAGCAGCTTGGACGGTTCCTATGGCTACACCTTC. Protein sequence: CASSLDGSYGYTF. This chain joins TRBV5-1 and TRBJ1-2; D gene ambiguous. The ends were cut back, 0 bases at V and 4 bases at J, with 7 bases in the middle. This CDR3 is 13 amino acids long. CDR1 and CDR2 from the germline V gene are SGHRS and YFSETQ.